The 5 T cell receptor beta chains reported below all come from one sample, sequenced in a study of blood T cell repertoires in COVID-19. Libraries were prepared by immunoSEQ multiplex PCR; TCRdb keeps only in-frame clonotypes and omits some of them. The sample includes some 170,000 clones, 85% to 95% of them seen just once. The sequenced sample consisted of peripheral blood. The receptors were sampled from an older woman with COVID-19, enrolled during active disease.

This chain connects TRBV19 to TRBJ2-7, with D perhaps matching TRBD1 (6 bases). Germline CDR1 LNHDA, CDR2 SQIVND (reference sequence). Trimming left V 5 bases short and J 4 bases short, with 15 bases between. The length of the CDR3 is 14 residues. The CDR3 sequence is CASSAGTNLYEQYF. The CDR3 region has the DNA TGTGCCAGTAGTGCCGGGACAAACCTTTACGAGCAGTACTTC.

This rearrangement joins TRBV5-6 to TRBJ1-5; the D is unclear. This CDR3 region has 13 residues. Germline V CDR1 and CDR2: SGHDT, YYEEEE. V shed 1 base and J shed 5 bases, with 7 bases lying between them. CDR3 sequence: CASSLFGDQPQHF. The CDR3 nucleotides are TGTGCCAGCAGCTTGTTTGGAGATCAGCCCCAGCATTTT.

The V and J genes are TRBV6-1 and TRBJ1-1, with D possibly matching TRBD1 (6 bases). In germline, CDR1 is MNHNS, CDR2 SASEGT. The CDR3 length is 13 residues. Trimming removed 3 bases at V and 3 bases at J, with 8 bases between. This chain's CDR3 is CASSDQGHTEAFF. In DNA, the CDR3 is TGTGCCAGCAGTGATCAGGGGCACACTGAAGCTTTCTTT.

The chain couples TRBV6-2 or TRBV6-3 to TRBJ2-2; TRBD2 matches 8 bases. Looked up from germline, CDR1 is MNHEY and CDR2 is SVGEGT. V lost 5 bases to trimming and J lost 6 bases; unmatched junction nucleotides: 14. The CDR3 is 17 amino acids. DNA of the CDR3: TGTGCCAGCAGTAAGAACCCGGGACTAGAATCCGCCGGGGAGCTGTTTTTT. Translation gives CASSKNPGLESAGELFF.

This chain links TRBV19 with TRBJ1-2; 9 bases map to TRBD1. CDR3 length: 16 residues. CDR1 is LNHDA and CDR2 is SQIVND in the germline V gene (reference sequence). J was trimmed by 3 bases and V by 4 bases; bases with no gene match: 9. CDR3 protein: CASSNAGQGQYYGYTF. CDR3 DNA: TGTGCCAGTAGTAACGCCGGACAGGGGCAGTACTATGGCTACACCTTC.